Presented here are 25 T cell receptor beta chains from one specimen sequenced in a study of T cell repertoires and HLA-DP antigens. Method: immunoSEQ multiplex PCR; TCRdb's copy keeps in-frame clones and lacks some. The table includes about 2,500 clones, approximately 74% detected once. After approximately 15 days, CD4+ cells were restimulated 20 to 25 h with the same allogeneic DPB1. Retrovirally transduced HeLa cells with HLA-DPA1/DPB1, HLA-DM, invariant chain and CD80 served as stimulators. Sequencing was carried out using CD137- CD4+ T cells from cultured PBMCs. Receptors were obtained from a man aged 55 to 70 in good health and CMV-seronegative.

This clone is judged large (0.1 to 1%). The V gene is TRBV18, the J gene TRBJ2-7; possible D gene TRBD1, 6 bases. Trimming cost V 5 bases and J 4 bases, with 18 bases left between them. Germline CDR1 reads KGHSH; CDR2 reads LQKENI. The CDR3 consists of 15 residues. In DNA, the CDR3 is TGTGCCAGCTCATCGATGACAGGCGAATGGTACGAGCAGTACTTC. Translation gives CASSSMTGEWYEQYF.

The chain recombines TRBV4-1 with TRBJ2-1; TRBD1 matches at 10 bases. Germline V gene lookup returns CDR1 MGHRA and CDR2 YSYEKL. Trimming cost V 4 bases and J 1 base; bases outside gene matches: 4. This CDR3 spans 16 amino acids. This CDR3 is CASSPGQGGSYNEQFF. In DNA, the CDR3 is TGCGCCAGCAGCCCAGGACAGGGGGGGTCCTACAATGAGCAGTTCTTC.

By proportion, this clone is medium-sized. The chain carries TRBV7-6 and TRBJ1-1, with 10 bases matching TRBD1. Germline-derived CDR1 and CDR2 are SGHVS and FNYEAQ. The CDR3 is 14 amino acids. V trimming: 5 bases; J trimming: 5 bases; junction bases outside the gene matches: 5. Here the CDR3 DNA reads TGTGCCAGCAGCGCGGGGACAGGGGTTACTGAAGCTTTCTTT. It yields the protein CASSAGTGVTEAFF.

The chain uses TRBV4-2 and TRBJ2-6; a possible D gene is TRBD2 (6 bases). V was cut by 5 bases and J by 2 bases, with 16 bases left in between. Germline CDR1 is LGHNA and CDR2 is YNFKEQ. The CDR3 extends over 17 amino acids. In nucleotides, the CDR3 is TGTGCCAGCAGCTTGGAAATCGGGGGTACTGGGGCCAACGTCCTGACTTTC. It is translated as CASSLEIGGTGANVLTF.

The V and J genes are TRBV14 and TRBJ1-2; D is ambiguous. Germline V gives CDR1 SGHDN, CDR2 FVKESK. The V gene lost 0 bases and the J gene lost 2 bases, with 10 bases spanning the gap. CDR3 size: 15 residues. The CDR3 sequence is CASSQESARNYGYTF. CDR3 nucleotide sequence: TGTGCCAGCAGCCAAGAAAGCGCGAGGAACTATGGCTACACCTTC.

J is TRBJ1-3 and V is TRBV6-9; D not certain. The germline V gene encodes CDR1 MNHGY and CDR2 SVAAGI. The CDR3 spans 15 residues. Trimming shortened V by 10 bases and J by 0 bases, and 16 bases separated the two germline ends. The DNA for the CDR3 is TGTGCCACAAAAGGACGTCTAAGCTCTGGAAACACCATATATTTT. It is translated as CATKGRLSSGNTIYF.

The chain recombines TRBV5-1 with TRBJ1-2, with a tentative D call TRBD1 (5 bases). The germline V and J ends were trimmed by 2 bases and 4 bases, with 12 bases remaining between them. The germline V gene encodes CDR1 SGHRS and CDR2 YFSETQ. The CDR3 totals 14 residues. The CDR3 loop reads CASSLKGNGYGYTF. CDR3 nucleotide sequence: TGCGCCAGCAGCTTAAAGGGGAATGGCTATGGCTACACCTTC.

Within the sample, this clone is medium-sized. This chain connects TRBV7-2 to TRBJ2-4; 14 nucleotides agree with TRBD2. This CDR3 has 17 residues. With V trimmed by 3 bases and J by 7 bases, 8 bases remained unmatched. CDR1 and CDR2 from the germline V gene are SGHTA and FQGNSA. CDR3 coding DNA: TGTGCCAGCAGCTTCCAGACTAGCGGGGGGGCCAGGAACATTCAGTACTTC. Protein sequence: CASSFQTSGGARNIQYF.

The rearrangement uses TRBV30 and TRBJ2-7, with D possibly being TRBD2 (7 bases). The CDR3 is made up of 15 amino acids. V lost 0 bases, J lost 2 bases, and 14 bases lay in between. Germline V gives CDR1 GTSNPN, CDR2 SVGIG (reference sequence). CDR3: CAWSVLGGTPYEQYF. CDR3 coding DNA: TGTGCCTGGAGTGTACTGGGAGGGACACCCTACGAGCAGTACTTC.

CDR3 nucleotides: TGTGCCAGCAGTTTAACCCATGGTTGGGCTTTCTTT. Its translation is CASSLTHGWAFF. The chain uses TRBV28 and TRBJ1-1; D unclear. CDR1 MDHEN and CDR2 SYDVKM come from the germline V gene. Trimming stripped 2 bases from V and 11 bases from J, with 12 bases between. CDR3 length: 12 amino acids.

This clone was counted between two and nine times. The chain is built from TRBV2 and TRBJ1-1; no firm D call. CDR3 length equals 11 residues. The ends were cut back, 7 bases at V and 3 bases at J, with 6 bases in the middle. The germline V gene encodes CDR1 SNHLY and CDR2 FYNNEI. The CDR3 protein is CASMGYTEAFF. CDR3 nucleotides: TGTGCCAGCATGGGGTACACTGAAGCTTTCTTT.

J is TRBJ2-2 and V is TRBV5-4; 14 bases align to TRBD2. From germline, CDR1 is SGHNT and CDR2 YYREEE (reference sequence). CDR3 length: 18 residues. Germline trimming cut 0 bases from V and 4 bases from J; bases unmatched to any gene: 5. The CDR3 sequence: CASSLGGLAGVGTGELFF. The CDR3 nucleotides are TGTGCCAGCAGCTTGGGGGGACTAGCGGGAGTAGGCACCGGGGAGCTGTTTTTT.

In its sample, this clone is medium-sized (0.01 to 0.1%). This rearrangement joins TRBV5-5 to TRBJ2-5, with 11 bases aligning to TRBD2. Trimming at V came to 3 bases and at J to 5 bases, leaving 6 bases not matched to a gene. Germline values: CDR1 SGHKS, CDR2 YYEKEE (reference sequence). This CDR3 region has 15 residues. The CDR3 sequence: CASSSLAGGGETQYF. The CDR3 nucleotides read TGTGCCAGCAGCTCCCTAGCGGGAGGAGGGGAGACCCAGTACTTC.

This chain connects TRBV7-8 to TRBJ1-6; possibly TRBD1 for D (6 bases). The CDR3 is 16 amino acids. With 4 bases removed from V and 0 bases from J, the gap between germline ends came to 10 bases. CDR1 and CDR2 (germline): SGHVS, FQNEAQ. CDR3 region: CASSSGQSSYNSPLHF. CDR3 in DNA: TGTGCCAGCAGCTCCGGACAGAGCTCCTATAATTCACCCCTCCACTTT.

The V call is TRBV9, the J call TRBJ1-4; perhaps TRBD1 as D (5 bases). Trimming pared 0 bases from V and 4 bases from J, leaving 13 bases between. Germline lookup yields CDR1 SGDLS and CDR2 YYNGEE. The CDR3 extends over 16 amino acids. Written as DNA, the CDR3 is TGTGCCAGCAGCGTAGCCCCGGGGGGGGGTAATGAAAAACTGTTTTTT. Translation gives CASSVAPGGGNEKLFF.

The chain recombines TRBV19 with TRBJ1-1; no clear D. This CDR3 has 14 amino acids. Germline lookup yields CDR1 LNHDA and CDR2 SQIVND (reference sequence). Trimming removed 1 base at V and 3 bases at J, with 9 bases between. CDR3 in DNA: TGTGCCAGTAGTATAGCCGGGAGGGACACTGAAGCTTTCTTT. Amino acid sequence: CASSIAGRDTEAFF.

The chain links TRBV11-2 to TRBJ2-3; D gene uncertain. V was pared by 3 bases and J by 6 bases, with 4 bases between. The length of the CDR3 is 11 residues. Germline V gene sequence: CDR1 SGHAT, CDR2 FQNNGV. DNA for the CDR3: TGTGCCAGCAGCTTGGGGGATACGCAGTATTTT. Amino acid sequence: CASSLGDTQYF.

V usage is TRBV2 and J usage is TRBJ1-5, with D uncertain. Germline CDR1 SNHLY, CDR2 FYNNEI. Trimming pared 5 bases from V and 4 bases from J, leaving 12 bases between. The CDR3 is 14 amino acids. The CDR3 sequence is CASSPSAPNQPQHF. The CDR3 bases are TGTGCCAGCAGTCCCTCGGCTCCTAATCAGCCCCAGCATTTT.

This clone was recorded once. The chain uses TRBV10-2 and TRBJ1-2, with a tentative D call TRBD1 (5 bases). Germline CDR1 and CDR2: WSHSY and SAAADI. V shed 3 bases and J shed 8 bases, with 13 bases lying between them. This CDR3 contains 13 residues. The CDR3 spells CASSDNRGGGYTF. CDR3 nucleotides: TGCGCCAGCAGTGATAATAGGGGAGGCGGCTACACCTTC.

This clone has a handful of counts. The V call is TRBV11-2, the J call TRBJ1-4, with a weak D call TRBD1 (6 bases). This CDR3 region has 17 residues. The germline gives CDR1 SGHAT, CDR2 FQNNGV. Between the trimmed V and J ends, which lost 1 base and 7 bases, there was a span of 19 bases. CDR3 nucleotide sequence: TGTGCCAGCAGCTTAGCGGGGGGCGCCGGGACGGGTGAAAAACTGTTTTTT. Its protein is CASSLAGGAGTGEKLFF.

DNA for the CDR3: TGTGCCAGCAGCATCAGGGATCTTGGCACAGATACGCAGTATTTT. This translates into CASSIRDLGTDTQYF. The chain couples TRBV5-5 to TRBJ2-3, with TRBD1 as a possible D gene (5 bases). There are 15 residues in the CDR3. Trimming removed 4 bases at V and 1 base at J, with 13 bases between. CDR1 and CDR2 from the germline V gene are SGHKS and YYEKEE (reference sequence). The whole variable domain, remainder taken from reference TRBV5-5 and TRBJ2-3, is DAGVTQSPTHLIKTRGQQVTLRCSPISGHKSVSWYQQVLGQGPQFIFQYYEKEERGRGNFPDRFSARQFPNYSSELNVNALLLGDSALYLCASSIRDLGTDTQYFGPGTRLTVL.

The CDR3 reads CASSGDSYGYTF. The CDR3 coding sequence is TGTGCCAGCAGTGGGGACAGTTATGGCTACACCTTC. This sequence joins TRBV2 and TRBJ1-2; 7 bases are shared with TRBD1. Per germline, CDR1 SNHLY and CDR2 FYNNEI. There are 12 residues in the CDR3. The V segment lost 4 bases and the J segment 5 bases; nucleotides outside the gene matches: 1. The full variable domain, completed using reference TRBV2 and TRBJ1-2, is EPEVTQTPSHQVTQMGQEVILRCVPISNHLYFYWYRQILGQKVEFLVSFYNNEISEKSEIFDDQFSVERPDGSNFTLKIRSTKLEDSAMYFCASSGDSYGYTFGSGTRLTVV.

J is TRBJ2-3 and V is TRBV11-2; 14 bases fit TRBD2. This CDR3 comprises 17 residues. Germline trimming cut 11 bases from V and 2 bases from J; bases unmatched to any gene: 12. The germline V gene encodes CDR1 SGHAT and CDR2 FQNNGV. This chain's CDR3 is CAGTSGGPPRPTDTQYF. CDR3 DNA sequence: TGTGCCGGGACTAGCGGGGGACCACCAAGACCCACAGATACGCAGTATTTT.

The chain uses TRBV18 and TRBJ2-7; possible D gene TRBD1, 5 bases. This CDR3 contains 14 residues. Germline V gives CDR1 KGHSH, CDR2 LQKENI. V dropped 5 bases and J dropped 2 bases, with 13 bases sitting between them. CDR3 sequence reads: CASSKGQTPYEQYF. For the CDR3, the DNA is TGTGCCAGCTCAAAGGGGCAGACTCCCTACGAGCAGTACTTC.

This rearrangement joins TRBV7-2 to TRBJ1-2; D possibly corresponds to TRBD1 (6 bases). CDR3 size: 14 residues. The V gene lost 6 bases and the J gene lost 8 bases, with 19 bases spanning the gap. Germline V gene data show CDR1 as SGHTA and CDR2 as FQGNSA. This CDR3 reads CASSPGGGARGYTF. The CDR3, as DNA: TGTGCCAGCAGTCCCGGCGGGGGGGCGAGGGGCTACACCTTC.